These 8 T cell receptor beta chains share one sample of origin, sequenced in a study of shared clonotypes between healthy human individuals. The method was immunoSEQ multiplex PCR; TCRdb's version includes in-frame clones alone and lacks a portion of them. The profile shows approximately 2,300,000 clones, around 93% of them singletons. The material sequenced was naive CD4+ T cells from PBMCs. The subset was: CD45RA+ positively selected. Source of these receptors: a man between 18 and 29 years old in good health. Some clones in this sample may be carry-over from other donors' samples.

This clone was counted only a few times. The same CDR3 is also encoded by other DNA sequences in this sample. The CDR3 here is CAWSVRANQPQHF. CDR3 in DNA: TGTGCCTGGAGTGTCCGGGCAAATCAGCCCCAGCATTTT. This chain uses TRBV30 with TRBJ1-5, with no clear D. CDR3 length: 13 residues. V lost 0 bases to trimming and J lost 4 bases, with 7 bases between them. CDR1 and CDR2 (germline): GTSNPN, SVGIG (reference sequence).

This clone occurred once. The genes are TRBV7-2 and TRBJ2-7; possibly TRBD2 for D (5 bases). V was clipped by 0 bases and J by 0 bases, with 9 bases between them. Germline values: CDR1 SGHTA, CDR2 FQGNSA. CDR3 length: 15 residues. The CDR3 sequence is CASSLARVSSYEQYF. The CDR3 DNA reads as TGTGCCAGCAGCTTAGCGCGGGTGAGCTCCTACGAGCAGTACTTC.

The chain links TRBV11-2 to TRBJ2-4; D call uncertain. The V gene's germline CDR1 is SGHAT and CDR2 FQNNGV. This CDR3 region has 17 residues. The V and J ends lost 1 base and 0 bases respectively, with 13 bases between them. The CDR3 DNA is TGTGCCAGCAGCTTAGTCTTGGGAAACTTAGCCAAAAACATTCAGTACTTC. Its translation: CASSLVLGNLAKNIQYF.

This chain joins TRBV5-1 and TRBJ2-7; 9 positions match TRBD2. The CDR3 runs 15 residues. Trimming at V came to 4 bases and at J to 0 bases, leaving 5 bases not matched to a gene. Germline V gives CDR1 SGHRS, CDR2 YFSETQ. The CDR3 loop reads CASSRASGTSYEQYF. DNA for the CDR3: TGCGCCAGCAGCCGGGCTAGCGGGACCTCCTACGAGCAGTACTTC.

The chain uses TRBV19 and TRBJ1-5; TRBD1 might be the D (5 bases). The ends were cut back, 4 bases at V and 2 bases at J, with 21 bases in the middle. CDR1 LNHDA and CDR2 SQIVND come from the germline V gene (reference sequence). This CDR3 has 18 residues. CDR3 nucleotide sequence: TGTGCCAGTAGTACTGCTAAAGGGACCTATGAGGGCAATCAGCCCCAGCATTTT. It yields the protein CASSTAKGTYEGNQPQHF.

This chain connects TRBV2 to TRBJ1-2; D might be TRBD1 (5 bases). The V gene lost 5 bases and the J gene lost 7 bases, with 17 bases spanning the gap. This CDR3 comprises 14 residues. Germline lookup yields CDR1 SNHLY and CDR2 FYNNEI. CDR3 in DNA: TGTGCCAGCAGTCGGGACGGAATAGGAGGTGGCTACACCTTC. Encoded protein: CASSRDGIGGGYTF.

This chain uses TRBV18 with TRBJ1-2; 8 bases agree with TRBD1. CDR3 length equals 17 residues. Germline trimming cut 0 bases from V and 6 bases from J; bases unmatched to any gene: 12. Germline-derived CDR1 and CDR2 are KGHSH and LQKENI. The CDR3 loop is CASSPPSRTGREDGYTF. The CDR3 DNA reads as TGTGCCAGCTCACCACCGAGTCGGACAGGGAGGGAGGATGGCTACACCTTC.

The CDR3 region has the DNA TGTGCCAGCAGCCCGCCCTTCCGCGGGGTCGAGGATGAGCAGTTCTTC. Translated, it gives CASSPPFRGVEDEQFF. This sequence joins TRBV4-2 and TRBJ2-1; D is perhaps TRBD2 (6 bases). The CDR3 loop spans 16 amino acids. Germline CDR1 is LGHNA and CDR2 is YNFKEQ. With 4 bases removed from V and 8 bases from J, the gap between germline ends came to 21 bases.